These T cell receptor beta chains were read from a single sample in a study of cytomegalovirus exposure and HLA in healthy donors. The protocol was immunoSEQ multiplex PCR, while the TCRdb copy is restricted to in-frame clones and leaves out a portion. Of over 150,000 clones in the sample, 80% are singletons; the top ten hold over 10%. Sequencing was done on a sample of PBMCs. The receptors were gathered from a man aged 25 to 40 in good health and CMV-seropositive. CDR3s include the opening cysteine and the closing phenylalanine or tryptophan. Fields, in order: J gene, CDR3 length, V gene, D gene, clone size, CDR3 DNA, CDR3 protein. The D gene is left open where the match is weak. The listing skips clone size in some rows; elsewhere it reads once, few, many or a size class.

TRBJ2-7 | 15 | TRBV4-2 | TRBD2 | . | TGTGCCAGCAGCCAAGATCGAGCGGGAGTCAACGAGCAGTACTTC | CASSQDRAGVNEQYF
TRBJ1-2 | 15 | TRBV4-2 | . | . | TGTGCCAGCAGCCGTACGACAGGAGAAAACTATGGCTACACCTTC | CASSRTTGENYGYTF
TRBJ1-3 | 15 | TRBV6-1 | TRBD1 | . | TGTGCCAGCAGGGTGGACAGGAGCGCTGGAAACACCATATATTTT | CASRVDRSAGNTIYF
TRBJ1-2 | 14 | TRBV14 | . | . | TGTGCCAGCAGCCAAGTAGGGGTAGGGGCTGGCTACACCTTC | CASSQVGVGAGYTF
TRBJ2-3 | 12 | TRBV15 | . | . | TGTGCCACCAGCAAATCTCGAGATACGCAGTATTTT | CATSKSRDTQYF
TRBJ2-7 | 16 | TRBV5-1 | . | . | TGCGCCAGCAGCTTGGCTGGGCGTACGATATCCTACGAGCAGTACTTC | CASSLAGRTISYEQYF
TRBJ2-7 | 15 | TRBV11-2 | TRBD2 | once | TGTGCCAGCAGCTTAGAGTTCGGGAGGGCTTACGAGCAGTACTTC | CASSLEFGRAYEQYF
TRBJ2-1 | 14 | TRBV10-3 | TRBD2 | . | TGTGCCATCAGTCGACTAGCGGGAGTGTCTGAGCAGTTCTTC | CAISRLAGVSEQFF
TRBJ2-7 | 14 | TRBV7-2 | . | . | TGTGCCAGCAGCGCCCGACAAGGCAACTACGAGCAGTACTTC | CASSARQGNYEQYF
TRBJ1-2 | 13 | TRBV5-3 | . | . | TGTGCCAGAAGCTGGGCAGCTAAAGATGGCTACACCTTC | CARSWAAKDGYTF
TRBJ1-5 | 15 | TRBV10-3 | . | . | TGTGCCATCAGTGAGTCCCCGACAAATAATCAGCCCCAGCATTTT | CAISESPTNNQPQHF
TRBJ2-7 | 14 | TRBV7-8 | . | once | TGTGCCAGCAGCTTGGGCAGGAACTCCTACGAGCAGTACTTC | CASSLGRNSYEQYF
TRBJ2-3 | 15 | TRBV7-9 | TRBD2 | . | TGTGCCAGCAGCGTTTGGACTAGCGGGACCGATACGCAGTATTTT | CASSVWTSGTDTQYF
TRBJ2-1 | 15 | TRBV7-3 | . | . | TGTGCCAGCAGCTTCTCAGGGGTCTCCTACAATGAGCAGTTCTTC | CASSFSGVSYNEQFF
TRBJ1-2 | 14 | TRBV4-2 | . | . | TGTGCCAGCAGCCAAGTTAGGCAGGACTATGGCTACACCTTC | CASSQVRQDYGYTF
TRBJ2-2 | 18 | TRBV27 | TRBD2 | . | TGTGCCAGCAGTTTACGGACTAGCGGGAGGGAGAACACCGGGGAGCTGTTTTTT | CASSLRTSGRENTGELFF
TRBJ2-7 | 14 | TRBV4-1 | . | . | TGCGCCAGCAGCCAAGGGGGGGTTCGTTACGAGCAGTACTTC | CASSQGGVRYEQYF
TRBJ2-1 | 15 | TRBV5-1 | TRBD2 | . | TGCGCCAGCACCCCGGGGACTAGCGGTTACAATGAGCAGTTCTTC | CASTPGTSGYNEQFF
TRBJ2-5 | 16 | TRBV4-2 | TRBD2 | . | TGTGCCAGCAGCCAAGATTTAGCGGGACGTCAAGAGACCCAGTACTTC | CASSQDLAGRQETQYF
TRBJ2-7 | 16 | TRBV5-1 | TRBD2 | once | TGCGCCAGCAGCGCCAAGCGGGAGGCACCCACCTACGAGCAGTACTTC | CASSAKREAPTYEQYF
TRBJ2-7 | 14 | TRBV27 | . | once | TGTGCCAGCAGTAGGAGAGGTCCCTCCTACGAGCAGTACTTC | CASSRRGPSYEQYF
TRBJ1-4 | 14 | TRBV25-1 | . | few | TGTGCCAGCGGAGGGGCCGGGACTAATGAAAAACTGTTTTTT | CASGGAGTNEKLFF
TRBJ2-3 | 14 | TRBV30 | TRBD2 | . | TGTGCCTGGGCCCCGGGACTAGGGGATGATACGCAGTATTTT | CAWAPGLGDDTQYF
TRBJ2-5 | 11 | TRBV20-1 | TRBD1 | . | TGCAGTGCAGGGGACAGGGAGACCCAGTACTTC | CSAGDRETQYF
TRBJ2-7 | 12 | TRBV27 | . | . | TGTGCCAGCAGTCATGACACAAGGGAGCAGTACTTC | CASSHDTREQYF
TRBJ2-1 | 17 | TRBV13 | TRBD2 | . | TGTGCCAGCAGCTTAGGACTAGCGGGATGGGCCTACAATGAGCAGTTCTTC | CASSLGLAGWAYNEQFF
TRBJ2-2 | 17 | TRBV28 | TRBD2 | . | TGTGCCAGCAGTTCTGAACTAGCGGGAAGGTACACCGGGGAGCTGTTTTTT | CASSSELAGRYTGELFF
TRBJ2-7 | 15 | TRBV7-6 | TRBD1 | . | TGTGCCAGCAGCTTAGGGACAGGGTACCCCTACGAGCAGTACTTC | CASSLGTGYPYEQYF
TRBJ2-7 | 12 | TRBV29-1 | . | . | TGCAGCGTTAGGTCAGGGGCTGGCGAGCAGTACTTC | CSVRSGAGEQYF
TRBJ2-1 | 18 | TRBV10-2 | TRBD2 | . | TGCGCCAGCAGCGAGGGACTAGCGGGAGGGCCCTCCTACAATGAGCAGTTCTTC | CASSEGLAGGPSYNEQFF
TRBJ2-3 | 13 | TRBV7-2 | . | . | TGTGCCAGCAGCCTCCAGGGTTCAGATACGCAGTATTTT | CASSLQGSDTQYF
TRBJ1-5 | 14 | TRBV6-1 | . | . | TGTGCCAGCAGTGAAAATGAGGATGGTCAGCCCCAGCATTTT | CASSENEDGQPQHF
TRBJ2-1 | 19 | TRBV5-1 | TRBD2 | . | TGCGCCAGCAGCCCACGGGACGGGGGGTTAAGGGAGGTGCGGAATGAGCAGTTCTTC | CASSPRDGGLREVRNEQFF
TRBJ2-1 | 11 | TRBV20-1 | . | once | TGCAGTGCTGCCGGGTGGGATGAGCAGTTCTTC | CSAAGWDEQFF
TRBJ2-1 | 16 | TRBV7-9 | . | . | TGTGCCAGCAGCTCCGAAACAGGGTTCTCCTACAATGAGCAGTTCTTC | CASSSETGFSYNEQFF
TRBJ2-3 | 15 | TRBV2 | TRBD1 | . | TGTGCCAGCACTGGTATACAGGGGATAACAGATACGCAGTATTTT | CASTGIQGITDTQYF
TRBJ1-5 | 15 | TRBV9 | . | once | TGTGCCAGCAGCGGGGGGGGAGGGCCGAATCAGCCCCAGCATTTT | CASSGGGGPNQPQHF
TRBJ2-1 | 19 | TRBV30 | TRBD2 | once | TGTGCCTGGAGTGGATCCGCTAGCGGGATCCCTCTCTCCTACAATGAGCAGTTCTTC | CAWSGSASGIPLSYNEQFF
TRBJ1-2 | 12 | TRBV27 | . | . | TGTGCCAGCAGTCGCCCCTCCGGTGGCTACACCTTC | CASSRPSGGYTF
TRBJ2-3 | 15 | TRBV2 | . | . | TGTGCCAGCAGTGATAGGGGAAGGCACACAGATACGCAGTATTTT | CASSDRGRHTDTQYF
TRBJ2-1 | 18 | TRBV4-2 | TRBD2 | . | TGTGCCAGCAGCCAAGATCATTTGTGGGTAGCGGGAAATAATGAGCAGTTCTTC | CASSQDHLWVAGNNEQFF
TRBJ2-1 | 14 | TRBV27 | TRBD2 | . | TGTGCCAGCAGTGGACTAGCGCCTTACAATGAGCAGTTCTTC | CASSGLAPYNEQFF
TRBJ2-7 | 12 | TRBV29-1 | TRBD2 | . | TGCAGCGTTGGACTAGCGGGAGCCGAGCAGTACTTC | CSVGLAGAEQYF
TRBJ2-7 | 12 | TRBV6-4 | . | . | TGTGCCAACCGGGACTTAACCTACGAGCAGTACTTC | CANRDLTYEQYF
TRBJ1-2 | 14 | TRBV30 | TRBD1 | . | TGTGCCTGGAGCAATTGGCAGGGGGCGGATGGCTACACCTTC | CAWSNWQGADGYTF
TRBJ2-7 | 13 | TRBV4-1 | . | . | TGCGCCAGCAGCCAAGTTCAGGGCTACGAGCAGTACTTC | CASSQVQGYEQYF
TRBJ2-1 | 15 | TRBV18 | . | . | TGTGCCAGCTCACCCGCGGGGTACTCCTACAATGAGCAGTTCTTC | CASSPAGYSYNEQFF
TRBJ2-1 | 21 | TRBV9 | TRBD1 | . | TGTGCCAGCAGCGCCTTCGCCTTTACAGGGGGCGGGAAGGGATCCTACAATGAGCAGTTCTTC | CASSAFAFTGGGKGSYNEQFF
TRBJ2-7 | 16 | TRBV6-4 | TRBD1 | . | TGTGCCAGGAAATTCGTGGGGACAGGGGGGGACTACGAGCAGTACTTC | CARKFVGTGGDYEQYF
TRBJ2-3 | 17 | TRBV7-8 | TRBD2 | . | TGTGCCAGCATCAGCAAAAGGGGTAGCGGGAGTTCAGATACGCAGTATTTT | CASISKRGSGSSDTQYF
TRBJ2-3 | 16 | TRBV28 | TRBD1 | . | TGTGCCAGTAGGCGACAGGGGCTAGAGCGGACACATACGCAGTATTTT | CASRRQGLERTHTQYF
TRBJ2-5 | 15 | TRBV9 | TRBD2 | . | TGTGCCAGCAGCGTAGCGGCTGGGAGGGAGGAGACCCAGTACTTC | CASSVAAGREETQYF
TRBJ2-2 | 17 | TRBV7-9 | TRBD2 | . | TGTGCCAGCAGCGCAAAGACTAGCGGGAACGCCACCGGGGAGCTGTTTTTT | CASSAKTSGNATGELFF
TRBJ2-1 | 13 | TRBV5-1 | TRBD1 | . | TGCGCCAGTAGGGGGCTCCTGTACAATGAGCAGTTCTTC | CASRGLLYNEQFF
TRBJ2-7 | 14 | TRBV6-6 | TRBD2 | once | TGTGCCAGCCTTTCGAGGGAGGGGTCCTACGAGCAGTACTTC | CASLSREGSYEQYF
TRBJ2-7 | 16 | TRBV7-6 | . | . | TGTGCCAGCAGCTTAGGGCCTACCGGGAGCTCCTACGAGCAGTACTTC | CASSLGPTGSSYEQYF
TRBJ1-2 | 14 | TRBV27 | . | . | TGTGCCAGCAGTTTATCCCAGGGGCTTGTGGGCTACACCTTC | CASSLSQGLVGYTF
TRBJ2-3 | 15 | TRBV29-1 | . | . | TGCAGCGGCCGAAGCACGTCCGCGTCAAGCGGTACGCAGTATTTT | CSGRSTSASSGTQYF
TRBJ1-1 | 12 | TRBV5-1 | . | . | TGCGCCAGCAGCGGCCTTAACACTGAAGCTTTCTTT | CASSGLNTEAFF